This passage covers 5 T cell receptor gamma chains from one sample sequenced in a study of Vδ1+ human thymocytes listed by TCRdb under 2018. Study-level results and caveats: In contrast to oligoclonal peripheral blood repertoires, thymic TRG and TRD repertoires appeared to be highly polyclonal with Gaussian CDR3 length distributions.

The data were produced on an Illumina MiSeq. RNA extraction was performed with the RNeasy mini kit, and reverse transcription was done with Superscript III. To generate the CDR3 amplicons, a multiplex PCR was run using pooled V-gene forward primers together with a constant-region reverse primer that carried Illumina adaptor overhangs. TCRdb recomputed clones from the public reads with CATT; identical DNA rows were then combined. The sample has tens of thousands of gamma-chain clones on record, roughly 13% of them singletons. The top ten constitute over 1.5% of the sample. Their recognized antigens are unknown. The sample taken for sequencing was Vdelta1+ gamma-delta thymocytes from the thymus. The cell subset or site label here, explained by the study, means: FACS-sorted CD3+ TCRalphabeta- TCRVdelta1+ TCRVdelta2- thymocytes. The receptor set was obtained from a child in the first two years of life who had congenital heart surgery.

This clone showed up just a few times. V usage is TRGV4 and J usage is TRGJ1 or TRGJ2. Germline trimming cut 6 bases from V and 9 bases from J; bases unmatched to any gene: 11. CDR3 length: 12 amino acids. Germline assignment: CDR1 EGSTGY and CDR2 YDSYTSSV. The CDR3 loop reads CATWNPNAKKLF. In DNA form, the CDR3 reads TGTGCCACCTGGAACCCCAATGCTAAGAAACTCTTT.

The rearrangement links TRGV9 to TRGJP. V shed 0 bases and J 4 bases; nucleotides not matched to a gene: 6. CDR1 and CDR2 (germline): GITISATS, ISYDGTV (reference sequence). This CDR3 spans 18 amino acids. This CDR3 reads CALWEVPSQELGKKIKVF. The CDR3 DNA sequence: TGTGCCTTGTGGGAGGTGCCGTCCCAAGAGTTGGGCAAAAAAATCAAGGTATTT.

This clone was observed a handful of times. The V call is TRGV5, the J call TRGJ1 or TRGJ2. The trim removed 6 bases at V and 9 bases at J, leaving 8 bases unmatched. Germline V CDR1 and CDR2: VINAFY, YDVSNSKD. This CDR3 spans 11 amino acids. The CDR3 spells CATWSVSKKLF. For the CDR3, the DNA is TGTGCCACCTGGAGCGTTAGTAAGAAACTCTTT.

The V gene is TRGV8, the J gene TRGJP1. Germline CDR1 VENAVY, CDR2 YDSYNSRV. Trimming cost V 3 bases and J 8 bases; bases outside gene matches: 6. The CDR3 contains 13 residues. CDR3 sequence (DNA): TGTGCCACCTGGGATGCCCTAGGTTGGTTCAAGATATTT. The encoded protein is CATWDALGWFKIF.

This clone has only a few counts. An end of the junction does not agree with germline; a read error may underlie this. This chain uses TRGV4 with TRGJP2. This CDR3 region has 15 residues. Germline V gene lookup returns CDR1 EGSTGY and CDR2 YDSYTSSV. The CDR3 nucleotides read TGTGCCACCTGGGACGGATATAGTAGTGATTGGACCAAGACGTTT. It specifies CATWDGYSSDWTKTF.